The 17 T cell receptor beta chains given below trace back to one sample, sequenced in a study of T-cell reconstitution after alpha-beta-depleted transplantation in children. Unique molecular identifiers were incorporated during preparation of the TCRbeta library. TCRdb reprocessed the PCR reads via MiXCR and lists one record per CDR3 protein. The data show 500,000 or so distinct CDR3 sequences, about 33% seen once. Sample: PBMCs from the stem cell graft donor, taken from the stem cell graft. The receptors were gathered from a human donor who donated a stem cell graft to a child with aplastic anemia.

This chain uses TRBV5-1 with TRBJ1-1; D perhaps matches TRBD1 (5 bases). V was shortened by 4 bases and J by 2 bases, with 12 bases between the two germline ends. This CDR3 has 14 residues. Germline CDR1 and CDR2: SGHRS and YFSETQ. The CDR3 nucleotides read TGCGCCAGCAGCCAAAAACAGGATAACACTGAAGCTTTCTTT. Translation gives CASSQKQDNTEAFF.

This clonotype showed up just a few times. The chain uses TRBV30 and TRBJ2-7, with no clear D. Trimming pared 1 base from V and 2 bases from J, leaving 6 bases between. Germline loops: CDR1 GTSNPN, CDR2 SVGIG (reference sequence). This CDR3 is built from 12 residues. The CDR3 DNA follows: TGTGCCTGGAGTGCACAGCCCTACGAGCAGTACTTC. Translation: CAWSAQPYEQYF. The full variable domain, completed using reference TRBV30 and TRBJ2-7, is SQTIHQWPATLVQPVGSPLSLECTVEGTSNPNLYWYRQAAGRGLQLLFYSVGIGQISSEVPQNLSASRPQDRQFILSSKKLLLSDSGFYLCAWSAQPYEQYFGPGTRLTVT.

The table lists this clonotype with a few counts. The chain links TRBV5-1 to TRBJ2-2; 7 bases are shared with TRBD1. In germline, CDR1 is SGHRS, CDR2 YFSETQ. With 0 bases clipped from V and 10 bases from J, the junction kept 6 bases outside the gene matches. The CDR3 is made up of 14 amino acids. The CDR3 reads CASSLGLTGEELFF. In nucleotides, the CDR3 is TGCGCCAGCAGCTTGGGACTTACAGGGGAGGAGCTGTTTTTT.

Only a few counts were recorded for this clonotype. The chain combines TRBV5-1 with TRBJ1-1, with D perhaps TRBD1 (5 bases). There are 13 residues in the CDR3. The V end was cut by 4 bases, the J end by 3 bases, with 10 bases between. Per the germline V gene, CDR1 is SGHRS and CDR2 is YFSETQ. CDR3 DNA: TGCGCCAGCAGCGCAGCAGGGTACACTGAAGCTTTCTTT. Its protein product is CASSAAGYTEAFF. Full variable domain (outside the CDR3, taken from reference TRBV5-1 and TRBJ1-1): KAGVTQTPRYLIKTRGQQVTLSCSPISGHRSVSWYQQTPGQGLQFLFEYFSETQRNKGNFPGRFSGRQFSNSRSEMNVSTLELGDSALYLCASSAAGYTEAFFGQGTRLTVV.

CDR3 bases: TGTGCCAGCAGTCGCTCCGGGACTAGCGGGAGAAAAGGCACCGGGGAGCTGTTTTTT. It specifies CASSRSGTSGRKGTGELFF. The V and J genes are TRBV11-2 and TRBJ2-2, with 14 bases identical to TRBD2. The CDR3 loop spans 19 amino acids. Germline lookup yields CDR1 SGHAT and CDR2 FQNNGV. The V segment lost 6 bases and the J segment 4 bases; nucleotides outside the gene matches: 13.

This clonotype has only a few counts. The rearrangement joins TRBV4-3 to TRBJ1-2, with D possibly being TRBD1 (5 bases). Per the germline V gene, CDR1 is LGHNA and CDR2 is YSLEER. The V gene lost 0 bases and the J gene lost 8 bases, with 19 bases spanning the gap. CDR3 length: 16 residues. DNA for the CDR3: TGCGCCAGCAGCCAAGATCGACCCCCGCAGGGTCGAGGCTACACCTTC. As protein: CASSQDRPPQGRGYTF.

The V and J genes are TRBV7-2 and TRBJ2-4; D tentatively reads TRBD1 or TRBD2 (5 bases each). CDR3 length equals 14 residues. Germline values: CDR1 SGHTA, CDR2 FQGNSA. V lost 2 bases, J lost 6 bases, and 11 bases lay in between. The CDR3 region has the DNA TGTGCCAGCAGCTTAACCTGGGACGGAAACATTCAGTACTTC. As protein: CASSLTWDGNIQYF.

The chain recombines TRBV9 with TRBJ2-1; 7 bases line up with TRBD1. In germline, CDR1 is SGDLS, CDR2 YYNGEE. V lost 2 bases, J lost 6 bases, and 8 bases stayed unmatched. This CDR3 has 15 residues. The chain's CDR3 is CASSVDPTGRNEQFF. The DNA of the CDR3 is TGTGCCAGCAGCGTCGACCCGACAGGGCGCAATGAGCAGTTCTTC. Filled out from reference TRBV9 and TRBJ2-1, the complete variable domain reads DSGVTQTPKHLITATGQRVTLRCSPRSGDLSVYWYQQSLDQGLQFLIQYYNGEERAKGNILERFSAQQFPDLHSELNLSSLELGDSALYFCASSVDPTGRNEQFFGPGTRLTVL.

This clonotype appeared a few times. The V call is TRBV6-2 or TRBV6-3, the J call TRBJ2-4; 7 bases match TRBD1. Germline V gene lookup returns CDR1 MNHEY and CDR2 SVGEGT. The CDR3 consists of 15 residues. V dropped 6 bases and J dropped 9; count of bases not matched to a gene: 14. CDR3 DNA: TGTGCCAGCAGGCCCCACAACCGGGACAGCGGCATTCAGTACTTC. Amino acid sequence: CASRPHNRDSGIQYF.

The count of this clonotype is one. The chain recombines TRBV5-1 with TRBJ1-1; D is unresolved. Deletions cut 0 bases from V and 5 bases from J, with 20 bases between. The CDR3 has 17 residues. From germline, CDR1 is SGHRS and CDR2 YFSETQ. The CDR3 reads CASSLAIRQDSKTEAFF. The DNA of the CDR3 is TGCGCCAGCAGCTTGGCGATAAGGCAGGACTCCAAGACTGAAGCTTTCTTT.

This clonotype was counted between two and nine times. The V gene is TRBV30, the J gene TRBJ1-3, with D hard to call. V lost 4 bases and J 0 bases, leaving 22 bases between the germline ends. The CDR3 spans 18 residues. CDR1 is GTSNPN, CDR2 SVGIG, per germline (reference sequence). The CDR3 reads CAWTNDLFSTYSGNTIYF. DNA for the CDR3: TGTGCCTGGACCAATGACCTGTTCTCCACTTACTCTGGAAACACCATATATTTT. Combining the CDR3 with reference TRBV30 and TRBJ1-3 gives the whole variable domain SQTIHQWPATLVQPVGSPLSLECTVEGTSNPNLYWYRQAAGRGLQLLFYSVGIGQISSEVPQNLSASRPQDRQFILSSKKLLLSDSGFYLCAWTNDLFSTYSGNTIYFGEGSWLTVV.

The chain is built from TRBV12-3 or TRBV12-4 and TRBJ2-7; TRBD2 might be the D (6 bases). The CDR3 is made up of 12 amino acids. Trimming cost V 11 bases and J 5 bases, with 16 bases left between them. CDR3 sequence (DNA): TGTGCCGGCGGGGTAGGGCCCAACGAGCAGTACGTC. Translation gives CAGGVGPNEQYV.

This clonotype came up a few times. The chain uses TRBV6-5 and TRBJ2-7, with D tentatively TRBD1 (5 bases). Per the germline V gene, CDR1 is MNHEY and CDR2 is SVGAGI. The V end was cut by 7 bases, the J end by 5 bases, with 9 bases between. The CDR3 contains 11 residues. For the CDR3, the DNA is TGTGCCAGCACGTCGGACAACGAGCAGTACGTC. This sequence encodes CASTSDNEQYV.

The chain uses TRBV5-3 and TRBJ2-3; TRBD1 might be the D (6 bases). TRBV5-3 counts as an open reading frame of uncertain function. V was pared by 3 bases and J by 6 bases, with 23 bases between. The CDR3 runs 17 residues. CDR3 sequence: CARSSPGHASGIDTQYF. The CDR3 bases are TGTGCCAGAAGCTCTCCGGGACATGCGTCCGGCATCGATACGCAGTATTTT.

This rearrangement joins TRBV6-5 to TRBJ1-1, with 7 nucleotides matching TRBD1. The CDR3 runs to 12 residues. CDR1 and CDR2 (germline): MNHEY, SVGAGI. The trim removed 11 bases at V and 0 bases at J, leaving 3 bases unmatched. This chain's CDR3 is CASGTVNTEAFF. CDR3 DNA sequence: TGTGCCTCCGGGACAGTGAACACTGAAGCTTTCTTT.

The chain combines TRBV9 with TRBJ2-5, with TRBD2 identical over 8 bases. This CDR3 spans 20 amino acids. Germline CDR1 is SGDLS and CDR2 is YYNGEE. V lost 4 bases, J lost 1 base, and 21 bases stayed unmatched. The DNA for the CDR3 is TGTGCCAGCAGCCCCCCTCCCCCGGGACTAGTGGGTTCGTTCCAAGAGACCCAGTACTTC. Its translation is CASSPPPPGLVGSFQETQYF.

The V call is TRBV5-5, the J call TRBJ1-6, with 11 bases fitting TRBD1. This CDR3 is built from 14 residues. Germline V CDR1 and CDR2: SGHKS, YYEKEE (reference sequence). The V and J ends lost 4 bases and 8 bases, in that order; junction bases with no gene match: 2. The CDR3 sequence is CASSRTGGDSPLHF. Written as DNA, the CDR3 is TGTGCCAGCAGCAGGACAGGGGGCGATTCACCCCTCCACTTT.